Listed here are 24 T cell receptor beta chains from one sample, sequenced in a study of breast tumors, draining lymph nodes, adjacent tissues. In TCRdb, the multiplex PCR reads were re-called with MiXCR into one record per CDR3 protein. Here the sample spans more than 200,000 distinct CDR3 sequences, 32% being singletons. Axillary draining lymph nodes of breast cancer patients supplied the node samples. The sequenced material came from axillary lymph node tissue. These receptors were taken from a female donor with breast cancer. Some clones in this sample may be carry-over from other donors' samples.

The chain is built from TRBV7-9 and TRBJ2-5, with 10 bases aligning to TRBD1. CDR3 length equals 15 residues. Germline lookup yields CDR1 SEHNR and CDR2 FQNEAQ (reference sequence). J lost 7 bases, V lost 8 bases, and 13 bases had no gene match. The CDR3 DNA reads TGTGCCAGCGGGGACAGGGGACCAAAGACGGGGACCCAGTACTTC. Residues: CASGDRGPKTGTQYF. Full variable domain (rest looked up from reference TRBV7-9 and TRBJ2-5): DTGVSQNPRHKITKRGQNVTFRCDPISEHNRLYWYRQTLGQGPEFLTYFQNEAQLEKSRLLSDRFSAERPKGSFSTLEIQRTEQGDSAMYLCASGDRGPKTGTQYFGPGTRLLVL.

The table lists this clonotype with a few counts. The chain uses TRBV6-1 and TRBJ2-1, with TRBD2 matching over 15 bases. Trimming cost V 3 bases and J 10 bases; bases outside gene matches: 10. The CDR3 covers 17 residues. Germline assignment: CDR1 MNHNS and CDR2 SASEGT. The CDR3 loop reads CASSDPGLAGGVREQFF. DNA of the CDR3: TGTGCCAGCAGTGACCCGGGACTAGCGGGAGGAGTCCGGGAGCAGTTCTTC.

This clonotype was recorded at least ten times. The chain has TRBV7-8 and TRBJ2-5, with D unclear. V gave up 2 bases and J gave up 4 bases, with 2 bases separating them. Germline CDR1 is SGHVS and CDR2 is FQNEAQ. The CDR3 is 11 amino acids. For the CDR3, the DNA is TGTGCCAGCAGCTTAATAGAGACCCAGTACTTC. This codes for CASSLIETQYF.

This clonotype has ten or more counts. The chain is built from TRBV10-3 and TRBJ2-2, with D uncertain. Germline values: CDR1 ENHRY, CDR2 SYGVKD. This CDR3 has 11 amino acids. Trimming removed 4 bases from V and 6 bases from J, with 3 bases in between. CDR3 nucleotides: TGTGCCATCAGTGGGCCCGGGGAGCTGTTTTTT. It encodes CAISGPGELFF.

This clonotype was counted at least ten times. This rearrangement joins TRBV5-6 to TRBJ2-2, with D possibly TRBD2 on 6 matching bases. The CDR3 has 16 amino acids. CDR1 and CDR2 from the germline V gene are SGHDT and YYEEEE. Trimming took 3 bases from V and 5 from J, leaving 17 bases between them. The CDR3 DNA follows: TGTGCCAGCAGCTGGGGCACCGGGAGCGGAACCGGGGAGCTGTTTTTT. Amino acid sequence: CASSWGTGSGTGELFF.

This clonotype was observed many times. The CDR3 DNA sequence: TGCAGTGCAGGGGAAGAGACCCAGTACTTC. Translation: CSAGEETQYF. The chain links TRBV20-1 to TRBJ2-5; perhaps TRBD1 as D (5 bases). V was cut by 6 bases and J by 3 bases, with 5 bases left in between. The length of the CDR3 is 10 residues. Per the germline V gene, CDR1 is DFQATT and CDR2 is SNEGSKA (reference sequence).

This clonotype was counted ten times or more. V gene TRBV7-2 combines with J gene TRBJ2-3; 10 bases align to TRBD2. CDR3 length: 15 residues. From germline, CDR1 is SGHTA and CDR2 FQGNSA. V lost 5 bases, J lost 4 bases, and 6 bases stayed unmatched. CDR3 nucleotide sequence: TGTGCCAGCAGCCGGGGCCTAGCGGGAGCAGATACGCAGTATTTT. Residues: CASSRGLAGADTQYF.

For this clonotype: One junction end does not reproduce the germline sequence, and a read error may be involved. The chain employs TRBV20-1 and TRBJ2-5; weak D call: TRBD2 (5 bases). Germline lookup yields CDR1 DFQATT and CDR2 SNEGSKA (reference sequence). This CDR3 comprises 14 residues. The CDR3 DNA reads TGCAGTGCTGGAGATTTGGCGGGCCTAGCGACCCAGTACTTC. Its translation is CSAGDLAGLATQYF.

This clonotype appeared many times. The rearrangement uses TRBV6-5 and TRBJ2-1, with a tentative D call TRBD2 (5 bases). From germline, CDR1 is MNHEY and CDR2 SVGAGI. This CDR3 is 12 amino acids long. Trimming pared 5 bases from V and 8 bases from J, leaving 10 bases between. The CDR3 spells CASSNVGDEQFF. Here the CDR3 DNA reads TGTGCCAGCAGTAACGTCGGGGATGAGCAGTTCTTC.

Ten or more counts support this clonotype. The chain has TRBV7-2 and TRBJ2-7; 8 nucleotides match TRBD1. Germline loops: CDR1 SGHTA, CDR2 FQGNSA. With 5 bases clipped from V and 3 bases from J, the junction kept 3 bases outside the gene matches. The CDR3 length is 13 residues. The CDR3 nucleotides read TGTGCCAGCAGCCGGGACAGGAACTACGAGCAGTACTTC. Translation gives CASSRDRNYEQYF.

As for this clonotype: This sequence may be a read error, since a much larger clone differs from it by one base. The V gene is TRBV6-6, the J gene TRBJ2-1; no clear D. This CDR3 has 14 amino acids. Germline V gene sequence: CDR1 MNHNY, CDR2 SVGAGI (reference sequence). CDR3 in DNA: TGTACCAGCAGTAACCCGCCGGGCACAAATGAGCAGTTCTTC. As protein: CTSSNPPGTNEQFF.

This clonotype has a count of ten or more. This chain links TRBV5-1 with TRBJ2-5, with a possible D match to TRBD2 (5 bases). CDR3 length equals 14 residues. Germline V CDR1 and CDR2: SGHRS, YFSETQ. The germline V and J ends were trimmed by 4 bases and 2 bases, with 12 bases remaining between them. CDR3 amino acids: CASSLLGRQETQYF. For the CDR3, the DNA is TGCGCCAGCAGCCTCCTGGGGAGACAAGAGACCCAGTACTTC.

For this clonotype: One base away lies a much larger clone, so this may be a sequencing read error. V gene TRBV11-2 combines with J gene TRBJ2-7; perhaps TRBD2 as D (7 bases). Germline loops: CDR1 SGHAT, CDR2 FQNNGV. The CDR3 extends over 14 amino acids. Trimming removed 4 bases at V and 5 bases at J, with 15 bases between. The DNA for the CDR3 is TGTGCCAGCAGCTGGAGACGGGGGGCTAACGAGCAGTACTTC. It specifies CASSWRRGANEQYF.

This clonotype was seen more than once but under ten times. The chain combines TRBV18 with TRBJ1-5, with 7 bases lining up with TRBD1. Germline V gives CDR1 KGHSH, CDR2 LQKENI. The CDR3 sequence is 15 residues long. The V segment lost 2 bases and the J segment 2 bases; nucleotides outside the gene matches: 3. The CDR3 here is CASSPMGTGNQPQHF. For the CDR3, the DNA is TGTGCCAGCTCACCAATGGGGACAGGCAATCAGCCCCAGCATTTT.

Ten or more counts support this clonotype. This CDR3 reads CASSLGTFQETQYF. CDR3 nucleotides: TGCGCCAGCAGCTTGGGTACGTTCCAAGAGACCCAGTACTTC. The chain links TRBV5-1 to TRBJ2-5, with unresolved D. Germline CDR1 and CDR2: SGHRS and YFSETQ. Trimming pared 0 bases from V and 1 base from J, leaving 7 bases between. The CDR3 is 14 amino acids.

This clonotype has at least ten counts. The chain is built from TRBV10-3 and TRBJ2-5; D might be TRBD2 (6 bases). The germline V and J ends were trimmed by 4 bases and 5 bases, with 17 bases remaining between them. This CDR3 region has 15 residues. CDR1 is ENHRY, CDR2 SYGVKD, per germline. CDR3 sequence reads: CAISATPGGGETQYF. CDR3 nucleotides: TGTGCCATCAGTGCGACACCTGGAGGAGGGGAGACCCAGTACTTC.

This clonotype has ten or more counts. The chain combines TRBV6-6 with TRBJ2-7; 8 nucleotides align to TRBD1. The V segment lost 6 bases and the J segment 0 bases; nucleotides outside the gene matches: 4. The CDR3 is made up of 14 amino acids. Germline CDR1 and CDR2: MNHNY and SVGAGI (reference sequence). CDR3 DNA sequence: TGTGCCAGCAGCTCCGGACAGGGCTCCTACGAGCAGTACTTC. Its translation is CASSSGQGSYEQYF.

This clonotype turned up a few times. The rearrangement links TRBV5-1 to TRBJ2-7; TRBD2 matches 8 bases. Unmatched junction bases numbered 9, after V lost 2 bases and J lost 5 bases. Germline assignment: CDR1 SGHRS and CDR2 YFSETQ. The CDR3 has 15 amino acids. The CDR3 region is CASSFSGTSSDEQYF. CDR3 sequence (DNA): TGCGCCAGCAGCTTCTCCGGGACTAGTAGCGACGAGCAGTACTTC.

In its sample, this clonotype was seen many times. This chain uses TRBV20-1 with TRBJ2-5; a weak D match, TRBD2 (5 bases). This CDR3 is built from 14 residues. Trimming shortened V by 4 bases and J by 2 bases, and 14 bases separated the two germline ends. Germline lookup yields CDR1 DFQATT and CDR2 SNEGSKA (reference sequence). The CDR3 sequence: CSAITGLTQETQYF. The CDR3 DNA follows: TGCAGTGCTATAACCGGACTCACACAAGAGACCCAGTACTTC.

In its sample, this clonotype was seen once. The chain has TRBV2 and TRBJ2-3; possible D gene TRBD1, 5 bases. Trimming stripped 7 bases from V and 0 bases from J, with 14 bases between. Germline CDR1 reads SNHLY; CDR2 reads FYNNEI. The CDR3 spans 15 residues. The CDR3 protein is CASTWSRTSTDTQYF. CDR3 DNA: TGTGCCAGCACTTGGTCGCGGACAAGCACAGATACGCAGTATTTT.

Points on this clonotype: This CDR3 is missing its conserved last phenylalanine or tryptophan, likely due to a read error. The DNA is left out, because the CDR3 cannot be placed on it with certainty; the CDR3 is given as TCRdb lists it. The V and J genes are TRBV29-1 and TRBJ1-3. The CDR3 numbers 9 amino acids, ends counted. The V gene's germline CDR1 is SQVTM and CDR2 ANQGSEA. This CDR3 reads CSVATVGVA.

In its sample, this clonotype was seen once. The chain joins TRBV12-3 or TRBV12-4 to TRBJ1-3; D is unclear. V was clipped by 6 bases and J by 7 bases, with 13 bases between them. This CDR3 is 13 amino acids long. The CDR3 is CASRTSVANTIYF. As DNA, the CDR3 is TGTGCCAGCAGGACTAGCGTTGCGAACACCATATATTTT.

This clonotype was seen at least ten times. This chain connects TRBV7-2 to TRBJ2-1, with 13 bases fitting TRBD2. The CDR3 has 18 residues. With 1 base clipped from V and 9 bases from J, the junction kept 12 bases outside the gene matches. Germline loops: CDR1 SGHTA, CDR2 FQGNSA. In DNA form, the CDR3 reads TGTGCCAGCAGCTTAGGGACTAGCGGGAGTTCTCGTGGTAGTGAGCAGTTCTTC. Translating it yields CASSLGTSGSSRGSEQFF. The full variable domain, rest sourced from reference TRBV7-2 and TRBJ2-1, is GAGVSQSPSNKVTEKGKDVELRCDPISGHTALYWYRQSLGQGLEFLIYFQGNSAPDKSGLPSDRFSAERTGGSVSTLTIQRTQQEDSAVYLCASSLGTSGSSRGSEQFFGPGTRLTVL.

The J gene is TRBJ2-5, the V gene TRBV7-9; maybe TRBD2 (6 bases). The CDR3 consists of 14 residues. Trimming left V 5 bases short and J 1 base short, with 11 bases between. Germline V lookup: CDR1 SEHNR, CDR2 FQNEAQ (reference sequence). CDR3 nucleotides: TGTGCCAGCAGCATGGGACTTGTCCAAGAGACCCAGTACTTC. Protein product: CASSMGLVQETQYF. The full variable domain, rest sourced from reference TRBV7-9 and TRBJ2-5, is DTGVSQNPRHKITKRGQNVTFRCDPISEHNRLYWYRQTLGQGPEFLTYFQNEAQLEKSRLLSDRFSAERPKGSFSTLEIQRTEQGDSAMYLCASSMGLVQETQYFGPGTRLLVL.